This T cell receptor beta chain was identified in a study of shared clonotypes between healthy human individuals (dated by TCRdb to 2018 to 2021). About the full investigation: The cohort comprised a couple of women and a few men aged 18 to 49 years. To increase sequencing depth and limit assay-specific biases, TCR repertoire library preparation and sequencing were carried out by different laboratories using diverse techniques. Per donor, three plates each were used for CD4 naive and CD4 memory, two for CD8 naive, and one for CD8 memory. The study deeply sequenced blood TCR repertoires of about 5 healthy adults to estimate repertoire size and the extent of clonotype sharing between individuals. Between about 0.8 and 9.5 billion PBMCs per donor were obtained by leukapheresis. Study-wide conclusions, independent of this receptor: Estimated clonotype richness was generally larger for naive than for memory subsets. Based on pairwise subsampling, the degree of clonotype sharing among donors was expected to be affected by sequencing depth. Sampling was limited to blood, and TCR repertoires in tissue likely differ from TCR repertoires in blood. Compared with non-shared clonotypes, clonotypes shared by all four sorted-subset donors had higher generation probabilities. Incomplete sequencing was indicated by rarefaction of sorted-subset datasets, despite the large sequencing depth. The genetic and exposure-history diversity represented was limited by the small number of donors. Sharing across a handful of donors was observed for about 5% of naive CD4, over 3% of naive CD8, 2.3% of memory CD4, and around 0.4% of memory CD8 clonotypes.

The donors were healthy, HIV-negative adults with no recently reported acute infections or vaccinations. Every donor was a Caucasian adult living in Nashville, Tennessee, USA. CD4+ T cells were enriched by magnetic negative selection, after which naive cells were positively selected on CD45RA and the negative fraction was taken as the memory subset. Blood was obtained by leukapheresis, after which PBMCs were separated by Ficoll-Histopaque density gradient centrifugation and cryopreserved in liquid nitrogen vapor phase. Purity and quantity of every magnetically sorted T cell population were checked by analytical flow cytometry. Each sorted fraction had its genomic DNA isolated and then quantified by UV absorbance on a Nanodrop 2000c. Using the deep immunoSEQ assay, TCR CDR3 regions were amplified from genomic DNA by multiplex PCR. For each cell subset, the extracted genomic DNA was distributed evenly across all wells of several immunoSEQ 96-well plates, and each plate served as one replicate. For sorted subsets, approximately 190 ng of genomic DNA, equivalent to around 31,000 T cell genomes, went into each replicate PCR. The purified libraries were quantified using a Qubit 3.0 fluorometer, sized with a Bioanalyzer 2100, and then quantified again using the KAPA Library Quantification kit. Every immunoSEQ 96-well plate was sequenced on a dedicated single-read 150-cycle Illumina NextSeq 550 flow cell. In the original analysis: Because the immunoSEQ output included only junctional sequences and no quality scores, the filtering could not be the same as the filtering used for full-length reads. Sequences were annotated with PyIR, a Python wrapper for IgBLAST v1.9, using IMGT germline references to assign V/J genes and CDR3. Reads with weak V/J assignments (E-value above 1e-6), missing CDR3, stop codons, out-of-frame junctions, or ambiguous translated residues were removed. V3J clonotypes were defined by identical inferred V gene, J gene, and CDR3 amino acid sequence. To compute the percentage overlap between repertoires, the number of shared unique clonotypes was divided by the size of the smaller repertoire. Three approaches were used to assess repertoire richness: RTK rarefaction, the Chao1 estimator, and Recon v2.1 estimates of unobserved clonotypes. OLGA was used to compute generation probabilities for all TCRbeta clonotypes that the gDNA method yielded from a handful of donors. This immuneACCESS table, as held by TCRdb, lists in-frame sequences with V and J called but not all clones. Of the missing ones, under half trace to an unresolved V gene in checked studies; the others have no known cause. The DNA was the basis for D and trimming; V, J and clone size are from that table. This sample holds about 610,000 clones; more than 95% were observed only once. 0.055% to 0.07% of the sample is held by the ten biggest clonotypes.

Trimming removed 5 bases from V and 1 base from J, leaving 11 bases between the germline ends. Spanning cysteine to phenylalanine, the CDR3 consists of 13 amino acids. Here the CDR3 DNA is all that survives: 39 bases in frame from base 1. Reading the germline V gene gives CDR1 SQVTM and CDR2 ANQGSEA. To note about this clone: There is no known antigen for this receptor. The record has no base qualities; no much larger clone is one base away.

Sequencing was carried out using naive CD4+ T cells sorted from blood. This specimen's cell subset or site label, per the study, means: CD45RA+ positively selected. Recombination linked TRBV29-1 to TRBJ1-1; the D gene remains uncertain. The clonotype comes from a woman between 25 and 40 years old in good health. In nucleotides, the sequence is TGCAGCGTTCTATCCCGAAAGAACACTGAAGCTTTCTTT. It translates to CSVLSRKNTEAFF. Here the CDR3 is joined to the reference TRBV29-1 and TRBJ1-1 genes, and the full variable domain is: SAVISQKPSRDICQRGTSLTIQCQVDSQVTMMFWYRQQPGQSLTLIATANQGSEATYESGFVIDKFPISRPNLTFSTLTVSNMSPEDSSIYLCSVLSRKNTEAFFGQGTRLTVV.